This record concerns one TCR beta chain sequence. Its recognized antigen is unknown. Base-call qualities are not available, and no considerably larger clone is one nucleotide away. The time point label corresponds to: 24 weeks on oral tofacitinib. What the treatment or condition label conveys for this sample: oral pan-JAK inhibitor, 5-10 mg twice daily. Lesional scalp punch biopsies and peripheral blood were collected from alopecia areata patients. PBMCs were isolated by density centrifugation and stained for CD3, CD4 and CD8, and CD4+ and CD8+ T cells were sorted on a FACSAria. The CDR3 measures 14 amino acids from cysteine to phenylalanine. Of the read, only the CDR3 DNA is kept; its 42 bases are in frame from base 1. V drops 1 base and J drops 7 bases, leaving 11 bases in between. Sequences LNHDA (CDR1) and SQIVND (CDR2) are obtained from the germline V gene (reference sequence). This record belongs to a study of CD8+ T cells in alopecia areata (dated 2018 in TCRdb). As for the study more broadly: The treated patients, all with moderate-to-severe alopecia areata, were enrolled in an open-label pilot trial of oral tofacitinib given at 5 to 10 mg twice daily. Patients stayed on tofacitinib for 6 to 18 months and then had 6 months of follow-up off drug so that delayed response and recurrence could be assessed. Disease severity in treated patients was measured with the SALT score, which quantifies the percentage of affected scalp surface area. To study T cell clonal expansion in alopecia areata, the researchers applied high-throughput TCRbeta sequencing to both the C3H/HeJ mouse model and human patients. Scalp tissue and sorted CD4+ and CD8+ peripheral blood T cells from patchy and totalis/universalis alopecia areata patients and from healthy controls were covered by human TCRbeta sequencing. Biopsies were taken from tofacitinib-treated patients at baseline and again at 4 and 24 weeks into treatment, and several of those patients also had a later scalp biopsy. Scalp clonality was compared across normal scalp (n=4), patchy alopecia areata scalp (n=8), and alopecia totalis/universalis scalp (n=8). RNA was extracted with the PAXgene miRNA kit for fixed scalp, the miRNeasy kit for PBMCs, and the RNeasy kit for mouse skin. immunoSEQ multiplex PCR using 35 Vbeta forward primers and 13 Jbeta reverse primers was used to amplify TCRbeta CDR3 regions.

Library preparation was by the immunoSEQ multiplex PCR assay. RNA was extracted from all samples and reverse transcribed into cDNA as template for TCR sequencing. SuperScript III was used to make first-strand cDNA, primed with a 2:1 mix of oligo-dT and random hexamers. Amplification bias was assessed with a synthetic immune receptor repertoire, and residual bias was removed computationally. The original methods were these. Raw reads were preprocessed for error removal, and CDR3 was defined according to IMGT conventions as running from the conserved cysteine to phenylalanine. Clonality was computed as 1 minus the Shannon entropy, with the entropy normalized by log2 of the number of productive unique TCRs. Whether each scalp clone was CD4 or CD8 was inferred by checking scalp TCRbeta sequences against the CD4 and CD8 repertoires from sorted blood. Not all clones reach the TCRdb copy of this immuneACCESS table, which keeps in-frame sequences only. Checked studies attribute under half of the gap to unresolved V genes and leave the rest unexplained. V, J and clone size derive from that table, while D and trimming were established from the DNA sequence. The sample table contains some 180,000 clones; only one count was recorded for about 48% of them. The ten largest clones represent about 10% of the sample.

Overall study results and their limits: Lesional scalp, especially in alopecia totalis/universalis, showed higher clonality and more expanded CD8+ clones than normal scalp, suggesting antigenic drive. Because the treated cohort was small and had just a single nonresponder, larger studies are needed to establish links between baseline CD8+ expansion and response. Unlike mouse skin, which is dominated by gammadelta T cells, normal human skin has resident alphabeta T cells that are also sequenced, and this complicates analysis of the scalp TCR repertoire. TCR sequences shared between patients were less clear than in mice, possibly partly because of HLA diversity in the patient population. During tofacitinib treatment, many expanded lesional clones stuck around in both scalp and blood, and this persistence may partly explain why relapse happens after treatment is stopped. With tofacitinib, both scalp clonality and the number of expanded CD8+ clones among the top 100 scalp clones went down significantly.

The specimen comprised CD8+ T cells sorted from blood, sampled at week 24, from a patient treated with tofacitinib. The sequence links TRBV19 to TRBJ1-5; the D segment could be TRBD1, given 5 matching bases. The sequence came from a human donor with alopecia areata. The DNA sequence follows: TGTGCCAGTAGTATAGTAGGGGTAGGCCAGCCCCAGCATTTT. Translated, this gives CASSIVGVGQPQHF.